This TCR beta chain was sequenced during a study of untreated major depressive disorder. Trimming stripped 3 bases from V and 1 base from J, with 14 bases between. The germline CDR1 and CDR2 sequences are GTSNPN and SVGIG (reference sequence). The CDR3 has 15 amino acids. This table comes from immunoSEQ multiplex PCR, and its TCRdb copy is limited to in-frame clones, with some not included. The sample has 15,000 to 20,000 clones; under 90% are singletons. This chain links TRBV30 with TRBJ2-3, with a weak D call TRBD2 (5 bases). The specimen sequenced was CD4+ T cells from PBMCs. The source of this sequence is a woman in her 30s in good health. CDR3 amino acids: CAWSAASTRTDTQYF. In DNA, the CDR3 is TGTGCCTGGAGCGCCGCTAGCACTCGCACAGATACGCAGTATTTT.